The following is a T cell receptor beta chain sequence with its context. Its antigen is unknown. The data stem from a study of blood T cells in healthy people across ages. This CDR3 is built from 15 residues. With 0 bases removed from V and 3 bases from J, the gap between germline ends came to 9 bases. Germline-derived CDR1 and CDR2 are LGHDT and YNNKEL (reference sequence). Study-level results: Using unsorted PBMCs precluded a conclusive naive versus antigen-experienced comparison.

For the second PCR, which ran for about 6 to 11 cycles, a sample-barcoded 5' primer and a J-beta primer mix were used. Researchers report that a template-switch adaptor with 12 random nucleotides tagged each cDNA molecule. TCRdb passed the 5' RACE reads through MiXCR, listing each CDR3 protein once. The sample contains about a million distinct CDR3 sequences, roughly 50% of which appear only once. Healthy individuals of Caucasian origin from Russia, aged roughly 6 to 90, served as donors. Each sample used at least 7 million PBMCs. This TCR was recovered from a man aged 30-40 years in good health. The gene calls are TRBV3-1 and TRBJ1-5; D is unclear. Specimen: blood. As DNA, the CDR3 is TGTGCCAGCAGCCAAGACAGGAGAGCCAATCAGCCCCAGCATTTT. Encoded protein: CASSQDRRANQPQHF. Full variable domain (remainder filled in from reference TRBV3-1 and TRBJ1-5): DTAVSQTPKYLVTQMGNDKSIKCEQNLGHDTMYWYKQDSKKFLKIMFSYNNKELIINETVPNRFSPKSPDKAHLNLHINSLELGDSAVYFCASSQDRRANQPQHFGDGTRLSIL.